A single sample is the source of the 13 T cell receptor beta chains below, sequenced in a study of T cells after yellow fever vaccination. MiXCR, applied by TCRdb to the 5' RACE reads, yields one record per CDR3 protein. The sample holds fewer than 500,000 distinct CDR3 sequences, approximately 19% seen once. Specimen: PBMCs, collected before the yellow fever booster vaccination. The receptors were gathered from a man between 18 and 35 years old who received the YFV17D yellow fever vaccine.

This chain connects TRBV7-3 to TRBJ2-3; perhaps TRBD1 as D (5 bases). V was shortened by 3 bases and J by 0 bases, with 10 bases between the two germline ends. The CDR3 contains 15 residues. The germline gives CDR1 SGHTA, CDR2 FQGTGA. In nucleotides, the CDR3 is TGTGCCAGCAGCTTTGCAGGGCTAAGCACAGATACGCAGTATTTT. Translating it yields CASSFAGLSTDTQYF.

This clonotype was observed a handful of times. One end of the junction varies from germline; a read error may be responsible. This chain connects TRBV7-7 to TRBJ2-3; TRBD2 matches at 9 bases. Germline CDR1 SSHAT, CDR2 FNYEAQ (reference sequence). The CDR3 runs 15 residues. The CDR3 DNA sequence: TGTGCTAGCAGCCAGAGCGGGGGGCTGACAGATACGCAGTATTTT. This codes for CASSQSGGLTDTQYF.

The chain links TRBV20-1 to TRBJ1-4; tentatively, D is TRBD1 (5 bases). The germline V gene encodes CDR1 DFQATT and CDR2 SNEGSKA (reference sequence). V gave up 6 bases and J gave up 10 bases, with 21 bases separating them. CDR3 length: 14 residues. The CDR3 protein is CSATPRDGGGKLFF. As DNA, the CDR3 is TGCAGTGCCACCCCCCGGGACGGTGGGGGAAAACTGTTTTTT.

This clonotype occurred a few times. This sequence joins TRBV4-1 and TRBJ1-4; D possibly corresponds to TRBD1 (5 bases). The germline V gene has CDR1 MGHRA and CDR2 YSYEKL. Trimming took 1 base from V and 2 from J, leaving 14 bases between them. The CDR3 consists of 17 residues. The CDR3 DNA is TGCGCCAGCAGCCAAGCGCAGGGAAGGGCGACTAATGAAAAACTGTTTTTT. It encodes CASSQAQGRATNEKLFF.

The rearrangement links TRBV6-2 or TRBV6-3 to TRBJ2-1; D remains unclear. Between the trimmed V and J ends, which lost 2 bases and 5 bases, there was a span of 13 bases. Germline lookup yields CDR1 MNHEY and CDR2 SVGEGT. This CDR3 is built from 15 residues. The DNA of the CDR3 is TGTGCCAGCAGTTACCGGGCCTCCCGGGACAATGAGCAGTTCTTC. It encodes CASSYRASRDNEQFF.

In DNA form, the CDR3 reads TGTGCCAGCAGCTTAGTGGGGAAAGGGTACCAAGAGACCCAGTACTTC. Translated, it gives CASSLVGKGYQETQYF. The V and J genes are TRBV7-9 and TRBJ2-5; the D is unclear. V lost 1 base, J lost 0 bases, and 12 bases lay in between. There are 16 residues in the CDR3. Germline assignment: CDR1 SEHNR and CDR2 FQNEAQ (reference sequence).

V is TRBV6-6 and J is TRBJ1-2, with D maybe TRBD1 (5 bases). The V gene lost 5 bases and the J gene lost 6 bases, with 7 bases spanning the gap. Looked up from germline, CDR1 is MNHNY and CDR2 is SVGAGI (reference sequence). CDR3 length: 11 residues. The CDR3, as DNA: TGTGCCAGCAGTGCAGGGAATGGCTACACCTTC. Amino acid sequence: CASSAGNGYTF.

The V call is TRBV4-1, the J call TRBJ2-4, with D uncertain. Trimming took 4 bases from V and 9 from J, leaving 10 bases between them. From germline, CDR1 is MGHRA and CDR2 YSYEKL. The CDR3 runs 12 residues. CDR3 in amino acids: CASSPRKGIQYF. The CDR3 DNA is TGCGCCAGCAGCCCCCGGAAGGGCATTCAGTACTTC.

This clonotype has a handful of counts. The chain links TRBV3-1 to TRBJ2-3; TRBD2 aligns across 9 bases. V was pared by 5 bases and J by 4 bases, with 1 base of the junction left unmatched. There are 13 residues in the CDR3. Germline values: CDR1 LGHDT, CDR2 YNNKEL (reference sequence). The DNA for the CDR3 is TGTGCCAGCAGCGGCGGGGGGGCAGATACGCAGTATTTT. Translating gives CASSGGGADTQYF.

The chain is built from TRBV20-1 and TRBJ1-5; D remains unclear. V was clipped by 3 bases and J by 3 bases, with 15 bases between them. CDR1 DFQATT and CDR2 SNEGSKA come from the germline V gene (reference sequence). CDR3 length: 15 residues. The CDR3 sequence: CSARKTHRYNQPQHF. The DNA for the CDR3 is TGCAGTGCTAGGAAAACACACAGATACAATCAGCCCCAGCATTTT.

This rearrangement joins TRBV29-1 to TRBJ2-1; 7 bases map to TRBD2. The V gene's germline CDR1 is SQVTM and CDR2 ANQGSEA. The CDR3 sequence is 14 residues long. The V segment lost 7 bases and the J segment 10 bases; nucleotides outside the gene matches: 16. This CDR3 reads CSARLAEGLEEQFF. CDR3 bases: TGCAGCGCCCGGCTAGCGGAGGGGCTAGAGGAGCAGTTCTTC.

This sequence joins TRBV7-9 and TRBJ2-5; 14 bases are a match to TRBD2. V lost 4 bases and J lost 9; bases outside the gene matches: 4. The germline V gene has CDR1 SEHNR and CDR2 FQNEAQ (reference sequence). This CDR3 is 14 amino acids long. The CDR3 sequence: CASSSPGLAGAQYF. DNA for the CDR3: TGTGCCAGCAGCTCGCCGGGACTAGCGGGGGCCCAGTACTTC.

For the CDR3, the DNA is TGCAGTGCTAGATCTACTAGCGGGGGTGGTGAGCAGTTCTTC. Its protein product is CSARSTSGGGEQFF. The chain is built from TRBV20-1 and TRBJ2-1; 11 bases map to TRBD2. This CDR3 is built from 14 residues. V shed 2 bases, J shed 9 bases, and the junction held 6 bases outside the gene matches. From germline, CDR1 is DFQATT and CDR2 SNEGSKA (reference sequence).